These 28 T cell receptor beta chains were sequenced from one sample in a study of Tregs in tolerant kidney transplant recipients. TCRdb's table, derived via immunoSEQ multiplex PCR, lists solely in-frame clones and lacks some. The sample includes roughly 250,000 clones, around 81% of them seen just once. The sequenced material came from CD4+ T cells from blood. These receptors came from a human donor in good health.

J is TRBJ1-1 and V is TRBV2; TRBD1 aligns across 11 bases. There are 14 residues in the CDR3. The V gene end was trimmed by 7 bases and the J gene end by 6 bases; junction bases not matched to a gene: 7. Germline CDR1 SNHLY, CDR2 FYNNEI. The CDR3 protein is CASTSGQGAAEAFF. The DNA for the CDR3 is TGTGCCAGCACCTCTGGACAGGGGGCCGCTGAAGCTTTCTTT.

The chain uses TRBV11-2 and TRBJ1-1; 7 positions agree with TRBD1. V dropped 5 bases and J dropped 0; count of bases not matched to a gene: 3. The germline gives CDR1 SGHAT, CDR2 FQNNGV. CDR3 length: 14 residues. The CDR3 spells CASSRGQMNTEAFF. The CDR3, as DNA: TGTGCCAGCAGCCGGGGACAGATGAACACTGAAGCTTTCTTT.

The rearrangement joins TRBV5-1 to TRBJ2-5, with D tentatively TRBD2 (6 bases). Germline CDR1 and CDR2: SGHRS and YFSETQ. V dropped 1 base and J dropped 5 bases, with 9 bases sitting between them. The CDR3 covers 13 residues. DNA of the CDR3: TGCGCCAGCAGCTTGTTTGGGGGGGAGACCCAGTACTTC. Its protein is CASSLFGGETQYF. Drawing the rest from reference TRBV5-1 and TRBJ2-5, the complete variable domain is KAGVTQTPRYLIKTRGQQVTLSCSPISGHRSVSWYQQTPGQGLQFLFEYFSETQRNKGNFPGRFSGRQFSNSRSEMNVSTLELGDSALYLCASSLFGGETQYFGPGTRLLVL.

This clone was found a few times. The V and J genes are TRBV18 and TRBJ2-5, with D tentatively TRBD1 (6 bases). Germline CDR1 reads KGHSH; CDR2 reads LQKENI. V dropped 3 bases and J dropped 0 bases, with 11 bases sitting between them. CDR3 length: 15 residues. The CDR3, as DNA: TGTGCCAGCTCACCTCAGACAGGTTACCAAGAGACCCAGTACTTC. It is translated as CASSPQTGYQETQYF.

The rearrangement joins TRBV5-1 to TRBJ2-7; D uncertain. This CDR3 has 16 amino acids. In germline, CDR1 is SGHRS, CDR2 YFSETQ. V was shortened by 7 bases and J by 2 bases, with 22 bases between the two germline ends. Here the CDR3 reads CASRLGWGKVAYEQYF. In nucleotides, the CDR3 is TGCGCCAGCCGTTTGGGGTGGGGAAAAGTAGCCTACGAGCAGTACTTC.

V and J are TRBV5-1 and TRBJ1-1, with D maybe TRBD1 (6 bases). Trimming removed 4 bases at V and 1 base at J, with 11 bases between. Germline V gene data show CDR1 as SGHRS and CDR2 as YFSETQ. The CDR3 consists of 14 residues. Here the CDR3 reads CASSQDSQNTEAFF. The DNA for the CDR3 is TGCGCCAGCAGCCAGGACAGCCAGAACACTGAAGCTTTCTTT.

The rearrangement links TRBV5-5 to TRBJ2-7; D perhaps matches TRBD1 (6 bases). Trimming cost V 1 base and J 6 bases, with 20 bases left between them. The germline V gene has CDR1 SGHKS and CDR2 YYEKEE (reference sequence). This CDR3 region has 16 residues. As DNA, the CDR3 is TGTGCCAGCAGCTTGATTATAGGGACAATGATAACCGAGCAGTACTTC. Encoded protein: CASSLIIGTMITEQYF.

The CDR3: CASRPGQGYQETQYF. The CDR3 nucleotides are TGTGCCAGCAGGCCGGGACAGGGGTACCAAGAGACCCAGTACTTC. The chain recombines TRBV6-5 with TRBJ2-5; 10 positions match TRBD1. Looked up from germline, CDR1 is MNHEY and CDR2 is SVGAGI. V gave up 6 bases and J gave up 0 bases; unmatched junction bases: 4. This CDR3 has 15 amino acids.

The rearrangement uses TRBV7-8 and TRBJ2-7, with TRBD2 as a possible D gene (7 bases). The germline CDR1 and CDR2 sequences are SGHVS and FQNEAQ. The CDR3 length is 14 residues. V lost 1 base and J 5 bases, leaving 12 bases between the germline ends. Written as DNA, the CDR3 is TGTGCCAGCAGCTTAGAGGGGGGGCCGGACGAGCAGTACTTC. This sequence encodes CASSLEGGPDEQYF.

About this clone itself: The same CDR3 is also encoded by other DNA sequences in this sample. The gene calls are TRBV2 and TRBJ1-5; no definite D call. Germline CDR1 and CDR2: SNHLY and FYNNEI. The CDR3 totals 13 residues. V was cut by 2 bases and J by 7 bases, with 9 bases left in between. This chain's CDR3 is CASSEFHGQPQHF. CDR3 nucleotides: TGTGCCAGCAGTGAATTTCACGGGCAGCCCCAGCATTTT.

This clone was recorded only once. J is TRBJ1-1 and V is TRBV19; the match to TRBD1 covers 7 bases. V gave up 7 bases and J gave up 3 bases; unmatched junction bases: 11. Germline V gene lookup returns CDR1 LNHDA and CDR2 SQIVND (reference sequence). This CDR3 region has 15 residues. CDR3 loop: CASTTDRSFHTEAFF. CDR3 DNA: TGTGCCAGTACCACGGACAGGAGTTTTCACACTGAAGCTTTCTTT. Complete variable domain (other parts from reference TRBV19 and TRBJ1-1): DGGITQSPKYLFRKEGQNVTLSCEQNLNHDAMYWYRQDPGQGLRLIYYSQIVNDFQKGDIAEGYSVSREKKESFPLTVTSAQKNPTAFYLCASTTDRSFHTEAFFGQGTRLTVV.

V gene TRBV5-1 combines with J gene TRBJ1-3; D gene ambiguous. Looked up from germline, CDR1 is SGHRS and CDR2 is YFSETQ. V was clipped by 8 bases and J by 0 bases, with 15 bases between them. There are 15 residues in the CDR3. The CDR3 nucleotides read TGCGCCAGTTGTCCCAACCCCCTCTCTGGAAACACCATATATTTT. Amino acid sequence: CASCPNPLSGNTIYF.

For the CDR3, the DNA is TGCAGCGTTGGCCCTTCAAATGGGCCGGGGCAGTACTTC. Translating gives CSVGPSNGPGQYF. This chain uses TRBV29-1 with TRBJ2-7; unclear D gene. This CDR3 region has 13 residues. Germline V lookup: CDR1 SQVTM, CDR2 ANQGSEA. Deletions cut 4 bases from V and 9 bases from J, with 19 bases between.

The chain carries TRBV6-6 and TRBJ2-1, with 8 positions matching TRBD2. J was trimmed by 3 bases and V by 5 bases; bases with no gene match: 3. This CDR3 comprises 14 residues. The germline V gene encodes CDR1 MNHNY and CDR2 SVGAGI (reference sequence). CDR3 nucleotide sequence: TGTGCCAGCAGTCCGGGGACTAGCTACAATGAGCAGTTCTTC. It yields the protein CASSPGTSYNEQFF.

This clone has a single count. The rearrangement joins TRBV18 to TRBJ1-2, with unresolved D. Germline values: CDR1 KGHSH, CDR2 LQKENI. The CDR3 spans 15 residues. V lost 3 bases to trimming and J lost 0 bases, with 11 bases between them. The CDR3 DNA is TGTGCCAGCTCACCGACGGTAGACCCTAACTATGGCTACACCTTC. It translates to CASSPTVDPNYGYTF.

The V call is TRBV6-5, the J call TRBJ2-7; TRBD2 matches 15 bases. CDR1 is MNHEY, CDR2 SVGAGI, per germline. The CDR3 consists of 15 residues. V lost 6 bases to trimming and J lost 5 bases; unmatched junction nucleotides: 5. The CDR3 sequence: CASSDGTSGRNEQYF. The CDR3 coding sequence is TGTGCCAGCAGCGACGGGACTAGCGGGAGGAACGAGCAGTACTTC.

The chain uses TRBV7-8 and TRBJ2-1, with 7 bases identical to TRBD2. V dropped 3 bases and J dropped 10; count of bases not matched to a gene: 21. The germline V gene has CDR1 SGHVS and CDR2 FQNEAQ. The CDR3 is made up of 18 amino acids. CDR3 loop: CASSFLRLLTSGTREQFF. DNA for the CDR3: TGTGCCAGCAGCTTTCTCCGGTTGTTAACAAGCGGGACTCGCGAGCAGTTCTTC.

The gene calls are TRBV6-5 and TRBJ1-1; no reliable D call. The CDR3 is 16 amino acids. V was trimmed by 2 bases and J by 2 bases, leaving 15 bases between them. CDR1 is MNHEY and CDR2 is SVGAGI in the germline V gene. The CDR3 region has the DNA TGTGCCAGCAGTTACAAATATGGGGATCCAAACACTGAAGCTTTCTTT. Protein sequence: CASSYKYGDPNTEAFF.

The CDR3 is CASSTGQVADEKLFF. DNA of the CDR3: TGTGCCAGTAGTACTGGACAGGTGGCGGATGAAAAACTGTTTTTT. The gene calls are TRBV19 and TRBJ1-4; 7 positions agree with TRBD1. The V segment lost 4 bases and the J segment 6 bases; nucleotides outside the gene matches: 8. The CDR3 totals 15 residues. Germline V lookup: CDR1 LNHDA, CDR2 SQIVND (reference sequence).

This rearrangement joins TRBV5-1 to TRBJ2-7; 9 bases fit TRBD1. Trimming removed 3 bases from V and 0 bases from J; junction bases left unmatched: 4. This CDR3 is built from 15 residues. Germline V lookup: CDR1 SGHRS, CDR2 YFSETQ. The CDR3 reads CASSWPGQGSYEQYF. The CDR3 DNA follows: TGCGCCAGCAGCTGGCCGGGACAGGGCTCCTACGAGCAGTACTTC.

Points on this clone: This same CDR3 is encoded by further DNA sequences in the sample. V and J are TRBV5-1 and TRBJ1-2, with a tentative D call TRBD1 (6 bases). There are 14 residues in the CDR3. V lost 2 bases and J 0 bases, leaving 8 bases between the germline ends. The germline gives CDR1 SGHRS, CDR2 YFSETQ. The CDR3 protein is CASSLGGPNYGYTF. For the CDR3, the DNA is TGCGCCAGCAGCTTAGGGGGGCCTAACTATGGCTACACCTTC.

This clone was picked up a small number of times. The chain joins TRBV19 to TRBJ1-5, with unresolved D. The CDR3 covers 12 residues. V dropped 5 bases and J dropped 6 bases, with 8 bases sitting between them. CDR1 LNHDA and CDR2 SQIVND come from the germline V gene (reference sequence). The CDR3 nucleotides are TGTGCCAGTAGTCCTCACCTTCAGCCCCAGCATTTT. Amino acids: CASSPHLQPQHF.

This clone was detected a few times. V gene TRBV25-1 combines with J gene TRBJ2-7; no reliable D call. Germline lookup yields CDR1 MGHDK and CDR2 SYGVNS. The CDR3 consists of 13 residues. The V gene lost 7 bases and the J gene lost 3 bases, with 13 bases spanning the gap. This chain's CDR3 is CASNGFPHYEQYF. The CDR3 DNA follows: TGTGCCAGCAACGGTTTTCCCCACTACGAGCAGTACTTC.

The chain joins TRBV6-5 to TRBJ2-7; 10 bases fit TRBD2. The CDR3 spans 15 residues. The ends lost 2 bases at V and 5 bases at J; junction bases unmatched: 6. Germline lookup yields CDR1 MNHEY and CDR2 SVGAGI. CDR3 DNA: TGTGCCAGCAGTTACACCAATAGCGGGAGGAACGAGCAGTACTTC. Amino acids: CASSYTNSGRNEQYF.

The chain is built from TRBV4-2 and TRBJ2-1, with 10 bases fitting TRBD2. The CDR3 is 16 residues long. The V and J ends lost 5 bases and 10 bases, in that order; junction bases with no gene match: 14. CDR1 and CDR2 (germline): LGHNA, YNFKEQ. The CDR3 protein is CASSLPGLAGEGEQFF. CDR3 nucleotide sequence: TGTGCCAGCAGCTTGCCCGGGCTAGCGGGAGAGGGGGAGCAGTTCTTC.

The chain recombines TRBV27 with TRBJ1-5; TRBD1 might be the D (6 bases). This CDR3 has 16 amino acids. Between the trimmed V and J ends, which lost 10 bases and 2 bases, there was a span of 21 bases. Germline V gene sequence: CDR1 MNHEY, CDR2 SMNVEV (reference sequence). The CDR3 here is CATHEMGAGRNQPQHF. In nucleotides, the CDR3 is TGTGCCACCCACGAAATGGGGGCCGGGCGCAATCAGCCCCAGCATTTT.

This clone came up a few times. The chain joins TRBV6-1 to TRBJ2-7; 9 positions agree with TRBD1. V was clipped by 4 bases and J by 3 bases; unmatched bases: 10. CDR3 length: 16 amino acids. The germline gives CDR1 MNHNS, CDR2 SASEGT. The CDR3 DNA sequence: TGTGCCAGCAGTGGCGGGGTGGGACAGGGAGGCTACGAGCAGTACTTC. Encoded protein: CASSGGVGQGGYEQYF.

This rearrangement joins TRBV7-9 to TRBJ1-1, with D perhaps TRBD1 (5 bases). With 5 bases removed from V and 3 bases from J, the gap between germline ends came to 10 bases. Germline V gives CDR1 SEHNR, CDR2 FQNEAQ (reference sequence). The CDR3 consists of 13 residues. The CDR3 region has the DNA TGTGCCAGCAGCGTGAGGGGTGACACTGAAGCTTTCTTT. Protein product: CASSVRGDTEAFF. The full variable domain, its missing parts supplied by reference TRBV7-9 and TRBJ1-1, is DTGVSQNPRHKITKRGQNVTFRCDPISEHNRLYWYRQTLGQGPEFLTYFQNEAQLEKSRLLSDRFSAERPKGSFSTLEIQRTEQGDSAMYLCASSVRGDTEAFFGQGTRLTVV.